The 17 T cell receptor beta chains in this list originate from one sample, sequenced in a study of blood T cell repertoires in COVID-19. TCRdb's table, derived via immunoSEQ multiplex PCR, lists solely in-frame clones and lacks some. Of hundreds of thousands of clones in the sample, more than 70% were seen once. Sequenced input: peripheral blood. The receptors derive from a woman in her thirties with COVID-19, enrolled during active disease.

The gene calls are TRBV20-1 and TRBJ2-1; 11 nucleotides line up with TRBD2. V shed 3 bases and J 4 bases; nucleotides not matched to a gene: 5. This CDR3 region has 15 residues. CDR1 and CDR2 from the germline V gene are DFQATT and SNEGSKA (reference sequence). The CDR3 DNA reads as TGCAGTGCTAGTGGTGGGACTAGCGGATACAATGAGCAGTTCTTC. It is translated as CSASGGTSGYNEQFF.

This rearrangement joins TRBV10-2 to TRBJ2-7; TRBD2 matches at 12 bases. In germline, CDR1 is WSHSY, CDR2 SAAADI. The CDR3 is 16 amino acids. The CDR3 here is CASSEFMLAGGYGQYV. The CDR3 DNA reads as TGCGCCAGCAGTGAGTTTATGCTAGCGGGGGGGTACGGGCAGTACGTC.

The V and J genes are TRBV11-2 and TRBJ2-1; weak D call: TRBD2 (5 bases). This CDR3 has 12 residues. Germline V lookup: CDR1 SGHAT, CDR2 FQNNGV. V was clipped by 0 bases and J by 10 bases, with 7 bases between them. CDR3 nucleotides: TGTGCCAGCAGCTTAGATTCGGGGGAGCAGTTCTTC. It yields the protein CASSLDSGEQFF. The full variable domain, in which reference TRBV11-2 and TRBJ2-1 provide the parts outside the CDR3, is EAGVAQSPRYKIIEKRQSVAFWCNPISGHATLYWYQQILGQGPKLLIQFQNNGVVDDSQLPKDRFSAERLKGVDSTLKIQPAKLEDSAVYLCASSLDSGEQFFGPGTRLTVL.

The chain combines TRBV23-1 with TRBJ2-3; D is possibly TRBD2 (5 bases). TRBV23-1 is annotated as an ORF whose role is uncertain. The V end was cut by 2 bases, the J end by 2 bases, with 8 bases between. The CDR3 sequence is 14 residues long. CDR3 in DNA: TGCGCCAGCAGTCAAGAGGGCTCCACAGATACGCAGTATTTT. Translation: CASSQEGSTDTQYF.

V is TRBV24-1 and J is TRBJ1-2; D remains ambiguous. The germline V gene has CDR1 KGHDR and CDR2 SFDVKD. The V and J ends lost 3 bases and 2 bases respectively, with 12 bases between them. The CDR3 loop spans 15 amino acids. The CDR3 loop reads CATSDPQSPNYGYTF. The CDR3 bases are TGTGCCACCAGTGATCCACAGAGTCCCAACTATGGCTACACCTTC.

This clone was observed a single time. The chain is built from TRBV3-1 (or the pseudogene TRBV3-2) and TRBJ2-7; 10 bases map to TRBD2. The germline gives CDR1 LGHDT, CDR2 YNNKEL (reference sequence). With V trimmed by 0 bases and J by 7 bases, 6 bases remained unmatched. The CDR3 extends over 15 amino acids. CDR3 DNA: TGTGCCAGCAGCCAAGATTTAGCGGGGGGTCGGGAGCAGTACTTC. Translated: CASSQDLAGGREQYF.

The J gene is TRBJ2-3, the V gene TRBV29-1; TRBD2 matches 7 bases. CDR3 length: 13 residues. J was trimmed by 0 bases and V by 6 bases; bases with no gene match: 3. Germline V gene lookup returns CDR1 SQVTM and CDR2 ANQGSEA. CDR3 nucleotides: TGCAGCGTCACGGGGGGAAGCACAGATACGCAGTATTTT. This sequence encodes CSVTGGSTDTQYF.

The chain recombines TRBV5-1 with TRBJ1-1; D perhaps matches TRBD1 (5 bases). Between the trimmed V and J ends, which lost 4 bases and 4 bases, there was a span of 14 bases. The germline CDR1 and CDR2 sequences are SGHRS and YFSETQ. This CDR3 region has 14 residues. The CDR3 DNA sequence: TGCGCCAGCAGCCCTGGGCTCCAGGGCACTGAAGCTTTCTTT. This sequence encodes CASSPGLQGTEAFF.

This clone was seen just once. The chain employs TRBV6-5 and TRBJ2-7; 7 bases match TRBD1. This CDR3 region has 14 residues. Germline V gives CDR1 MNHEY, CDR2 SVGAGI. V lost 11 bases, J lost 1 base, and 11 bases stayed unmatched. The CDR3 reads CADLRRGKSYEQYV. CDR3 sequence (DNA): TGTGCCGACCTCCGCAGGGGGAAATCCTACGAGCAGTACGTC.

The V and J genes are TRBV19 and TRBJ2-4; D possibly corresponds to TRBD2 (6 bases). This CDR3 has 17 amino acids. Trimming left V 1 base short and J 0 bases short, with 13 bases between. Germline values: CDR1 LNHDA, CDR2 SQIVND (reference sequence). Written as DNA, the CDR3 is TGTGCCAGTAGTATAGGTGGAGGGAGTGTAGCCAAAAACATTCAGTACTTC. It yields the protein CASSIGGGSVAKNIQYF.

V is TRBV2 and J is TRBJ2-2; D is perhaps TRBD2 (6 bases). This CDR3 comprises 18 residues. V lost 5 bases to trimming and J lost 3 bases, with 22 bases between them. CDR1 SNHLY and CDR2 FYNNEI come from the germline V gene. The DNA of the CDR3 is TGTGCCAGCAGTACGAGACTACCGGGGAGGATGGACACCGGGGAGCTGTTTTTT. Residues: CASSTRLPGRMDTGELFF.

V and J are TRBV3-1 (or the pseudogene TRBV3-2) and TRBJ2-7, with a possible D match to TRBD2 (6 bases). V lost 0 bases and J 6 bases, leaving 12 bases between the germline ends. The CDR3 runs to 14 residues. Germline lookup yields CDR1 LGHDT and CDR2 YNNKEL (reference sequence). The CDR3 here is CASSQEAGSIEQYF. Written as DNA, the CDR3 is TGTGCCAGCAGCCAAGAGGCGGGGTCGATCGAGCAGTACTTC.

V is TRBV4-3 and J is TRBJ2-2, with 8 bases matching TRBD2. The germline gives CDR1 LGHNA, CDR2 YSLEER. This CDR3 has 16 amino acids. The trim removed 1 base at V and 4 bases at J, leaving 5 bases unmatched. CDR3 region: CASSQGHGRGTGELFF. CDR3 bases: TGCGCCAGCAGCCAAGGGCACGGGAGGGGCACCGGGGAGCTGTTTTTT.

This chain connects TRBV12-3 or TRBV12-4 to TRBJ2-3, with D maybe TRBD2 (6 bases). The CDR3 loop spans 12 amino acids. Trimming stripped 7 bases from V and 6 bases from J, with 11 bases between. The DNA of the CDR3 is TGTGCCAGCAAGCACCGGGGGGATACGCAGTATTTT. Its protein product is CASKHRGDTQYF.

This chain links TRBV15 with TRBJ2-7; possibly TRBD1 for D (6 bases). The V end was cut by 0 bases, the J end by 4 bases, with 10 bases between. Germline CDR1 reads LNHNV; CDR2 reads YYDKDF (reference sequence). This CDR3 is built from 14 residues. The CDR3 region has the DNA TGTGCCACCAGCAGAGAAAGGGGGTTGTACGAGCAGTACTTC. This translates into CATSRERGLYEQYF.

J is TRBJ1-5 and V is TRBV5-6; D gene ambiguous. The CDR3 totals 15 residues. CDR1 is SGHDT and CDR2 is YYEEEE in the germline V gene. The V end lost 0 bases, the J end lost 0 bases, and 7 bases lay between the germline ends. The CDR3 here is CASSLGRPSNQPQHF. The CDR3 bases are TGTGCCAGCAGCTTGGGTCGTCCTAGCAATCAGCCCCAGCATTTT.

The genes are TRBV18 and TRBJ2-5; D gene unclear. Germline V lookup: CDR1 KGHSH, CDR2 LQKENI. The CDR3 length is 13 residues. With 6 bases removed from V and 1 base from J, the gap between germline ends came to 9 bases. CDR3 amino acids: CASSRALQETQYF. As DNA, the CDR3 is TGTGCCAGCTCCCGAGCTCTCCAAGAGACCCAGTACTTC.